Listed below are T cell receptor beta chains from one sample, sequenced in a study of blood T cell repertoires in COVID-19. TCRdb's table, derived via immunoSEQ multiplex PCR, lists solely in-frame clones and lacks some. The sample contains tens of thousands of clones, 80% to 90% of which appear only once. The specimen sequenced was peripheral blood. These receptors all stem from a man aged 50 or older with acute or convalescent COVID-19. CDR3s include the opening cysteine and the closing phenylalanine or tryptophan. D genes are given only for firm matches. The size field is filled for only some rows; it gives once, few, many or a size class.

j_call	clone_size	v_call	d_call	cdr3_aa	cdr3_nt
TRBJ1-4	NA	TRBV3-1/TRBV3-2	NA	CASSQEGREEKLFF	TGTGCCAGCAGCCAAGAGGGTAGGGAGGAAAAACTGTTTTTT
TRBJ1-2	NA	TRBV20-1	NA	CSAEAAAGYTF	TGCAGTGCTGAAGCGGCAGCCGGCTACACCTTC
TRBJ2-7	NA	TRBV6-5	NA	CASSGSTQGSHEQYF	TGTGCCAGCAGCGGATCAACCCAGGGTTCCCACGAGCAGTACTTC
TRBJ2-1	few	TRBV19	TRBD2	CASTEGGNYNEQFF	TGTGCCAGTACTGAGGGAGGGAACTACAATGAGCAGTTCTTC
TRBJ1-2	NA	TRBV10-3	TRBD1	CAASPVDRVTYGYTF	TGTGCCGCCAGTCCGGTCGACAGGGTGACCTATGGCTACACCTTC
TRBJ2-7	NA	TRBV6-5	NA	CASSLTDSYEQYF	TGTGCCAGCAGCCTCACCGACAGCTACGAGCAGTACTTC
TRBJ1-2	NA	TRBV6-5	NA	CASSYDKSYGYTF	TGTGCCAGCAGTTACGACAAGTCCTATGGCTACACCTTC
TRBJ1-3	NA	TRBV4-1	NA	CASSHNGNTIYF	TGCGCCAGCAGCCACAATGGAAACACCATATATTTT
TRBJ2-2	NA	TRBV28	TRBD1	CASSYSGGGTGELFF	TGTGCCAGCAGCTATTCAGGGGGTGGCACCGGGGAGCTGTTTTTT
TRBJ2-7	NA	TRBV19	NA	CASSIGLGNEQYF	TGTGCCAGTAGTATAGGACTAGGGAACGAGCAGTACTTC
TRBJ1-5	NA	TRBV2	NA	CASTFAGIGTQHF	TGTGCCAGCACTTTTGCGGGAATCGGAACCCAGCATTTT
TRBJ2-7	NA	TRBV27	TRBD1	CASSLYGTGLYEQYF	TGTGCCAGCAGTTTATACGGGACAGGACTCTACGAGCAGTACTTC
TRBJ1-2	NA	TRBV30	NA	CAWSVLLGARGYTF	TGTGCCTGGAGTGTACTCTTGGGGGCGCGAGGCTACACCTTC
TRBJ1-2	NA	TRBV7-9	TRBD1	CASSRDRGPNGYTF	TGTGCCAGCAGCCGGGACAGGGGACCTAATGGCTACACCTTC
TRBJ2-2	NA	TRBV19	TRBD2	CASSDRTSGKGVNTGELFF	TGTGCCAGTAGCGACCGGACTAGCGGAAAAGGGGTGAACACCGGGGAGCTGTTTTTT
TRBJ2-5	once	TRBV7-2	TRBD2	CASSLSSGAETQYF	TGTGCCAGCAGCTTATCTAGCGGGGCGGAGACCCAGTACTTC
TRBJ1-6	NA	TRBV10-2	TRBD1	CASSEKRSGTGTSPLHF	TGCGCCAGCAGTGAGAAGAGATCCGGGACAGGGACTTCACCCCTCCACTTT
TRBJ2-5	NA	TRBV11-1	TRBD2	CASSAGWSGGQETQYF	TGTGCCAGCAGCGCCGGGTGGAGCGGGGGACAAGAGACCCAGTACTTC
TRBJ2-5	NA	TRBV6-2/TRBV6-3	NA	CASSFSRLEETQYF	TGTGCCAGCAGTTTTAGTCGACTAGAAGAGACCCAGTACTTC
TRBJ1-1	NA	TRBV28	TRBD1	CASSSGGWTLGAFF	TGTGCCAGCAGCTCAGGGGGCTGGACCCTAGGAGCTTTCTTT
TRBJ1-1	NA	TRBV19	TRBD1	CASSRDRGSTEAFF	TGTGCCAGTAGTAGGGACAGGGGTAGCACTGAAGCTTTCTTT
TRBJ2-1	few	TRBV3-1/TRBV3-2	TRBD2	CASSPSGRAYNEQFF	TGTGCCAGCAGCCCCTCCGGGAGGGCCTACAATGAGCAGTTCTTC
TRBJ1-2	NA	TRBV5-1	TRBD1	CASRPGTGSGYGYTF	TGCGCCAGCAGGCCCGGGACAGGGAGTGGCTATGGCTACACCTTC
TRBJ1-1	NA	TRBV19	TRBD1	CASSLDRGGTEAFF	TGTGCCAGTAGTTTGGACAGGGGGGGCACTGAAGCTTTCTTT
TRBJ2-5	NA	TRBV15	TRBD2	CATSSGGGSSQETQYF	TGTGCCACCAGCAGTGGGGGAGGGAGTTCCCAAGAGACCCAGTACTTC
TRBJ1-3	NA	TRBV18	NA	CASSRKPQGDSGNTIYF	TGTGCCAGCTCGCGGAAGCCACAGGGCGACTCTGGAAACACCATATATTTT
TRBJ1-4	NA	TRBV24-1	NA	CATSFGEGANEKLFF	TGTGCCACCAGCTTCGGTGAGGGTGCTAATGAAAAACTGTTTTTT
TRBJ1-2	NA	TRBV7-9	TRBD1	CASAQGAMTTFYGYTF	TGTGCCAGCGCACAGGGGGCGATGACAACATTCTATGGCTACACCTTC
TRBJ2-1	NA	TRBV30	TRBD2	CAWSKDPGLAGDYEQFF	TGTGCCTGGAGTAAAGATCCGGGACTAGCGGGAGACTATGAGCAGTTCTTC
TRBJ2-3	NA	TRBV7-2	NA	CASSLVNSRDTQYF	TGTGCCAGCAGCTTAGTCAACAGTCGGGATACGCAGTATTTT
TRBJ2-6	NA	TRBV6-5	NA	CASTSAGANVLTF	TGTGCCAGCACCTCCGCGGGGGCCAACGTCCTGACTTTC
TRBJ1-4	NA	TRBV2	NA	CASSGDTNEKLFF	TGTGCCAGCAGTGGTGACACCAATGAAAAACTGTTTTTT